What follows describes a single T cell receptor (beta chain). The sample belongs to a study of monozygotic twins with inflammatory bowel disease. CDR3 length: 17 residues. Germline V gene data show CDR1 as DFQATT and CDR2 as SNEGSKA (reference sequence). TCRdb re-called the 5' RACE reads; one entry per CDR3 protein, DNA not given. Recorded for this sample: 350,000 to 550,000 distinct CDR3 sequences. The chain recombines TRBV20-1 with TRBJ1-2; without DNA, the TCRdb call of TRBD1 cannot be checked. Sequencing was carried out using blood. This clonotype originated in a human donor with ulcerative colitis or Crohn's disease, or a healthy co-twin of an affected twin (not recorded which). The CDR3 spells CSAPQGVKHRRNYGYTF.